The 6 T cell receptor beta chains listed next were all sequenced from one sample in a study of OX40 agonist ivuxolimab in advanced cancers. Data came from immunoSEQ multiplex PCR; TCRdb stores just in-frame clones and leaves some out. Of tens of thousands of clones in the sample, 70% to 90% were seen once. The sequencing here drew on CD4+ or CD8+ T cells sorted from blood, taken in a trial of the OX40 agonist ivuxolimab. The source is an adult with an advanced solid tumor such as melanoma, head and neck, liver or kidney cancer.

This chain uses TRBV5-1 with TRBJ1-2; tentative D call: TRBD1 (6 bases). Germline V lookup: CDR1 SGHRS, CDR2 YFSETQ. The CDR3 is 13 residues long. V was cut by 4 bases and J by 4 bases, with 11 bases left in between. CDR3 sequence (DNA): TGCGCCAGCAGCCGCACAGGGAGCTATGGCTACACCTTC. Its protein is CASSRTGSYGYTF.

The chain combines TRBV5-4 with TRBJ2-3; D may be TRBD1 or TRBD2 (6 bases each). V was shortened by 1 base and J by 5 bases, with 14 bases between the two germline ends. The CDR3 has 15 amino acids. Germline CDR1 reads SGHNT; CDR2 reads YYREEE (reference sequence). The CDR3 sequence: CASSLSWGALDTQYF. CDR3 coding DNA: TGTGCCAGCAGCTTGTCATGGGGGGCCCTAGATACGCAGTATTTT.

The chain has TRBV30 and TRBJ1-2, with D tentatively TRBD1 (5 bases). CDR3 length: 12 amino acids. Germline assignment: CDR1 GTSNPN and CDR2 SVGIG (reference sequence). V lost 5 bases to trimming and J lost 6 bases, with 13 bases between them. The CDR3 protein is CAWVLAGDGYTF. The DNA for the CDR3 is TGTGCCTGGGTTCTAGCGGGGGATGGCTACACCTTC. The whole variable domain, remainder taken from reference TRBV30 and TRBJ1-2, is SQTIHQWPATLVQPVGSPLSLECTVEGTSNPNLYWYRQAAGRGLQLLFYSVGIGQISSEVPQNLSASRPQDRQFILSSKKLLLSDSGFYLCAWVLAGDGYTFGSGTRLTVV.

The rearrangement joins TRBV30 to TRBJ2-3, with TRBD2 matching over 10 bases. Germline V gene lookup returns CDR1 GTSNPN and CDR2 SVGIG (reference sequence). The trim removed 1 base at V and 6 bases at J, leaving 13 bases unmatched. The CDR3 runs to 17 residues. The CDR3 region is CAWSEEIAGGPLDTQYF. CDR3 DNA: TGTGCCTGGAGTGAGGAAATAGCGGGGGGACCCCTGGATACGCAGTATTTT.

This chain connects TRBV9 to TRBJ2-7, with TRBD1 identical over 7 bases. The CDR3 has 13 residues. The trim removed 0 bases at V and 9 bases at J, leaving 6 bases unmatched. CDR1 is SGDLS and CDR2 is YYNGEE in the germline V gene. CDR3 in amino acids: CASSVVEGAAQYF. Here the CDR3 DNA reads TGTGCCAGCAGCGTAGTCGAGGGGGCGGCGCAGTACTTC.

This CDR3 is CASSFPLWTGNNSPLHF. Written as DNA, the CDR3 is TGTGCCAGCAGCTTCCCCCTGTGGACGGGAAATAATTCACCCCTCCACTTT. This chain joins TRBV5-8 and TRBJ1-6, with D hard to call. Germline CDR1 is SGHTS and CDR2 is YDEGEE. V was cut by 2 bases and J by 5 bases, with 17 bases left in between. The CDR3 is 17 residues long.